This is a list of T cell receptor beta chains from one sample in a study of blood T cell repertoires in COVID-19. Data came from immunoSEQ multiplex PCR; TCRdb stores just in-frame clones and leaves some out. The sample carries 300,000 to 400,000 clones, more than 70% recorded once. Material for sequencing was peripheral blood. The receptors derive from a woman aged 50 to 65 who had recovered from COVID-19. The CDR3 runs from the conserved cysteine through the conserved F or W. A D gene is named only where the DNA matches it firmly. Expanded clones are given a class, and other clones once, few, many or no size at all.

abundance | d_gene | j_gene | v_gene | CDR3aa | CDR3nt
. | TRBD2 | TRBJ2-7 | TRBV11-1 | CASSTLSGRASREQYF | TGTGCCAGCAGCACCCTTAGCGGGAGGGCCTCTCGGGAGCAGTACTTC
. | . | TRBJ2-7 | TRBV7-9 | CASSLKQGVSEQYF | TGTGCCAGCAGCCTCAAACAGGGAGTGTCCGAGCAGTACTTC
. | . | TRBJ1-4 | TRBV5-1 | CASSLLGGINEKLFF | TGCGCCAGCAGCTTGTTGGGGGGTATTAATGAAAAACTGTTTTTT
. | . | TRBJ2-5 | TRBV11-1 | CASSSTGRETQYF | TGTGCCAGCAGCTCAACAGGGCGGGAGACCCAGTACTTC
. | TRBD1 | TRBJ2-5 | TRBV7-7 | CASSQGQGGTQYF | TGTGCCAGCAGCCAGGGACAGGGGGGGACCCAGTACTTC
. | TRBD2 | TRBJ2-1 | TRBV24-1 | CATSDSRLASYNEQFF | TGTGCCACCAGTGATTCACGACTAGCGTCCTACAATGAGCAGTTCTTC
. | . | TRBJ1-6 | TRBV7-2 | CASRSRTVNSPLHF | TGTGCCAGCAGATCACGGACAGTTAATTCACCCCTCCACTTT
. | TRBD2 | TRBJ2-1 | TRBV28 | CASSLSGTSRQFF | TGTGCCAGCAGCCTCTCCGGGACTAGCCGGCAGTTCTTC
. | . | TRBJ1-2 | TRBV4-3 | CASSQTGGYGYTF | TGCGCCAGCAGCCAAACAGGTGGCTATGGCTACACCTTC
. | TRBD2 | TRBJ2-1 | TRBV6-6 | CASRVSGRGTYNEQFF | TGTGCCAGCAGAGTATCAGGGAGGGGCACCTACAATGAGCAGTTCTTC
. | TRBD2 | TRBJ2-3 | TRBV4-1 | CASSQASGKSVGWTDTQYF | TGCGCCAGCAGCCAAGCTAGCGGGAAGTCCGTCGGGTGGACAGATACGCAGTATTTT
. | TRBD2 | TRBJ2-2 | TRBV4-3 | CASSHKLAGGPHTGELFF | TGCGCCAGCAGCCACAAACTAGCGGGAGGGCCTCATACCGGGGAGCTGTTTTTT
. | TRBD2 | TRBJ2-7 | TRBV6-2/TRBV6-3 | CASSYEAGSPSYEQYF | TGTGCCAGCAGTTACGAAGCGGGAAGCCCCTCCTACGAGCAGTACTTC
once | . | TRBJ1-3 | TRBV10-3 | CAISDFRTGGNTIYF | TGTGCCATCAGTGATTTTCGAACAGGTGGAAACACCATATATTTT
. | . | TRBJ1-1 | TRBV7-2 | CASSLVGGVVNTEAFF | TGTGCCAGCAGCTTGGTCGGAGGGGTCGTGAACACTGAAGCTTTCTTT
. | . | TRBJ1-1 | TRBV7-2 | CASSAARGVTEAFF | TGTGCCAGCAGCGCCGCGCGGGGGGTCACTGAAGCTTTCTTT
. | . | TRBJ1-6 | TRBV3-1/TRBV3-2 | CASSPTELGSPLHF | TGTGCCAGCAGCCCGACAGAGCTTGGGTCACCCCTCCACTTT
. | . | TRBJ1-2 | TRBV6-5 | CASSYVGPLYYGYTF | TGTGCCAGCAGTTATGTGGGGCCTCTCTACTATGGCTACACCTTC
few | . | TRBJ1-1 | TRBV5-5 | CASSPDIQPAFF | TGTGCCAGCAGCCCGGACATCCAGCCGGCTTTCTTT
once | . | TRBJ1-5 | TRBV12-3/TRBV12-4 | CASSSDTYQPQHF | TGTGCCAGCAGTTCCGACACGTATCAGCCCCAGCATTTT
. | . | TRBJ2-7 | TRBV28 | CASSRTGRVDEQYF | TGTGCCAGCAGTCGGACAGGGAGGGTCGACGAGCAGTACTTC
. | . | TRBJ1-6 | TRBV30 | CAWSTENNSPLHF | TGTGCCTGGAGTACCGAGAATAATTCACCCCTCCACTTT
. | . | TRBJ1-2 | TRBV6-2/TRBV6-3 | CASSDEMTGGGYTF | TGTGCCAGCAGTGACGAGATGACCGGGGGGGGCTACACCTTC
once | . | TRBJ2-3 | TRBV18 | CASSPQGSTDTQYF | TGTGCCAGCTCACCACAGGGGAGCACAGATACGCAGTATTTT
. | . | TRBJ1-3 | TRBV3-1/TRBV3-2 | CASSQVGSGNTIYF | TGTGCCAGCAGCCAAGTGGGGAGTGGAAACACCATATATTTT
. | . | TRBJ1-2 | TRBV13 | CASSIGATGGYTF | TGTGCCAGCAGCATCGGCGCGACGGGAGGCTACACCTTC
. | . | TRBJ1-1 | TRBV29-1 | CSVRSWTEAFF | TGCAGCGTGCGGTCCTGGACTGAAGCTTTCTTT
. | . | TRBJ1-6 | TRBV27 | CASKGQGYNSPLHF | TGTGCCAGCAAAGGGCAGGGATATAATTCACCCCTCCACTTT
. | . | TRBJ2-7 | TRBV4-3 | CASSMGVLGAEDYEQYF | TGCGCCAGCTCAATGGGTGTTCTGGGGGCGGAAGACTACGAGCAGTACTTC
. | . | TRBJ1-1 | TRBV15 | CATSRDFTVEAFF | TGTGCCACCAGCAGAGATTTCACAGTTGAAGCTTTCTTT
. | . | TRBJ2-7 | TRBV18 | CASSPLTGTLPREQYF | TGTGCCAGCTCACCCTTGACAGGGACTCTCCCCCGCGAGCAGTACTTC
. | . | TRBJ2-3 | TRBV5-1 | CASHSAGAGTDTQYF | TGCGCCAGCCATTCGGCAGGGGCGGGCACAGATACGCAGTATTTT
once | . | TRBJ2-2 | TRBV7-2 | CASSPVVVREIGELFF | TGTGCCAGCAGCCCGGTAGTCGTGAGGGAGATCGGGGAGCTGTTTTTT
. | TRBD1 | TRBJ2-2 | TRBV12-3/TRBV12-4 | CASRQGVTGELFF | TGTGCCAGTCGACAGGGAGTCACCGGGGAGCTGTTTTTT
. | TRBD2 | TRBJ2-1 | TRBV7-6 | CASSPLPSGVYNEQFF | TGTGCCAGCAGCCCCCTCCCTAGCGGGGTTTACAATGAGCAGTTCTTC
. | TRBD1 | TRBJ1-1 | TRBV4-3 | CASKVRDRENTEAFF | TGCGCCAGCAAGGTCCGGGACAGGGAGAACACTGAAGCTTTCTTT
. | TRBD1 | TRBJ2-3 | TRBV5-8 | CASSFVFRGLRDTQYF | TGTGCCAGCAGCTTCGTTTTCAGGGGGCTTCGCGATACGCAGTATTTT
few | . | TRBJ1-1 | TRBV18 | CATGGGNTEAFF | TGTGCCACCGGGGGGGGGAACACTGAAGCTTTCTTT
once | . | TRBJ2-5 | TRBV7-3 | CASSPTGPGTQYF | TGTGCCAGCAGCCCTACAGGGCCAGGGACCCAGTACTTC
. | . | TRBJ2-4 | TRBV11-3 | CASSSDGNIQYF | TGTGCCAGCAGTAGCGATGGAAACATTCAGTACTTC
. | TRBD1 | TRBJ1-2 | TRBV5-8 | CASSLWRRGQGANYGYTF | TGTGCCAGCAGCTTGTGGAGGCGAGGCCAGGGGGCTAACTATGGCTACACCTTC
. | . | TRBJ2-1 | TRBV19 | CASSIDRYNEQFF | TGTGCCAGTAGTATAGACAGGTACAATGAGCAGTTCTTC
. | TRBD2 | TRBJ2-1 | TRBV20-1 | CSASSAGGPAFGYNEQFF | TGCAGTGCTAGTAGTGCGGGAGGGCCGGCTTTTGGGTACAATGAGCAGTTCTTC
. | TRBD1 | TRBJ2-5 | TRBV19 | CASSTGVGETQYF | TGTGCCAGTAGCACAGGGGTGGGAGAGACCCAGTACTTC
. | . | TRBJ1-2 | TRBV28 | CASRWEGEGSFYGYTF | TGTGCCAGCAGGTGGGAGGGGGAAGGGTCCTTCTATGGCTACACCTTC
. | . | TRBJ2-5 | TRBV28 | CASSLVSKETQYF | TGTGCCAGCAGCCTGGTCTCTAAAGAGACCCAGTACTTC
. | TRBD1 | TRBJ1-1 | TRBV28 | CASRLRGLVNTEAFF | TGTGCCAGCAGACTTAGGGGGCTGGTGAACACTGAAGCTTTCTTT
once | . | TRBJ1-2 | TRBV19 | CASRTLSDLYGYTF | TGTGCCAGTAGAACCCTCTCGGACTTATACGGCTACACCTTC
. | TRBD2 | TRBJ2-7 | TRBV7-2 | CASSFGGGAWYEQYF | TGTGCCAGCAGCTTCGGCGGGGGGGCCTGGTACGAGCAGTACTTC
. | . | TRBJ1-2 | TRBV28 | CASSLVQGNYGYTF | TGTGCCAGCAGTTTGGTACAGGGTAACTATGGCTACACCTTC